The 10 T cell receptor beta chains given below trace back to one sample, sequenced in a study of T cell repertoires in cytomegalovirus infection. TCRdb recomputed calls from the reads with MiXCR, one row per CDR3 protein. The profile shows roughly 570,000 distinct CDR3 sequences, 40% of them singletons. Their cognate antigens are unknown. The sequences come from cultured PBMCs, collected from culture after CMV antigen stimulation. The receptors were gathered from a human donor in good health (CMV status not recorded). Some clones in this sample may be carry-over from other donors' samples.

The chain recombines TRBV19 with TRBJ1-4; D is ambiguous. The CDR3 is made up of 15 amino acids. The germline CDR1 and CDR2 sequences are LNHDA and SQIVND (reference sequence). The V gene lost 5 bases and the J gene lost 0 bases, with 10 bases spanning the gap. In nucleotides, the CDR3 is TGTGCCAGTAGTGTTCGGGCAGCAACTAATGAAAAACTGTTTTTT. Its translation is CASSVRAATNEKLFF. The full variable domain, with the rest looked up from reference TRBV19 and TRBJ1-4, is DGGITQSPKYLFRKEGQNVTLSCEQNLNHDAMYWYRQDPGQGLRLIYYSQIVNDFQKGDIAEGYSVSREKKESFPLTVTSAQKNPTAFYLCASSVRAATNEKLFFGSGTQLSVL.

This chain connects TRBV12-3 or TRBV12-4 to TRBJ2-7; 8 bases map to TRBD2. The CDR3 consists of 16 residues. With 0 bases clipped from V and 2 bases from J, the junction kept 6 bases outside the gene matches. CDR3 region: CASSLAKAGATYEQYF. DNA for the CDR3: TGTGCCAGCAGTTTAGCGAAAGCGGGAGCCACCTACGAGCAGTACTTC.

The CDR3 DNA sequence: TGTGCCAGCAGCTCCCCCCGGGGCGGATGGAATGAGCAGTTCTTC. It yields the protein CASSSPRGGWNEQFF. This chain links TRBV5-5 with TRBJ2-1, with D perhaps given as TRBD1 or TRBD2 (5 bases each). CDR3 length: 15 amino acids. Trimming took 3 bases from V and 7 from J, leaving 17 bases between them. Germline-derived CDR1 and CDR2 are SGHKS and YYEKEE (reference sequence).

The V and J genes are TRBV2 and TRBJ1-6; 10 bases align to TRBD1. J was trimmed by 10 bases and V by 7 bases; bases with no gene match: 10. Germline values: CDR1 SNHLY, CDR2 FYNNEI. The CDR3 is 15 residues long. CDR3 DNA: TGTGCCAGCACGTACGACAGGGGGCAGGTGTCACCCCTCCACTTT. This codes for CASTYDRGQVSPLHF.

The table lists this clonotype with a few counts. V is TRBV7-2 and J is TRBJ2-1; the D gene is possibly TRBD1 (7 bases). The CDR3 runs 14 residues. The V end was cut by 2 bases, the J end by 7 bases, with 12 bases between. The germline CDR1 and CDR2 sequences are SGHTA and FQGNSA. The CDR3: CASSLRPGGNEQFF. The CDR3 region has the DNA TGTGCCAGCAGCTTACGGCCAGGGGGGAATGAGCAGTTCTTC. The full variable domain, in which reference TRBV7-2 and TRBJ2-1 provide the parts outside the CDR3, is GAGVSQSPSNKVTEKGKDVELRCDPISGHTALYWYRQSLGQGLEFLIYFQGNSAPDKSGLPSDRFSAERTGGSVSTLTIQRTQQEDSAVYLCASSLRPGGNEQFFGPGTRLTVL.

This clonotype was seen only a few times. The V and J genes are TRBV7-9 and TRBJ2-1; D is perhaps TRBD1 (7 bases). V gave up 5 bases and J gave up 8 bases, with 16 bases separating them. The CDR3 has 14 residues. Germline CDR1 reads SEHNR; CDR2 reads FQNEAQ (reference sequence). The CDR3 nucleotides read TGTGCCAGCAGCCCAACGCGCAGGGGGGATGAGCAGTTCTTC. Translation: CASSPTRRGDEQFF.

This chain links TRBV19 with TRBJ2-7, with a possible D match to TRBD2 (5 bases). Looked up from germline, CDR1 is LNHDA and CDR2 is SQIVND (reference sequence). This CDR3 comprises 16 residues. Trimming shortened V by 9 bases and J by 2 bases, and 23 bases separated the two germline ends. CDR3 region: CASSRGDPGSTYEQYF. Written as DNA, the CDR3 is TGTGCCAGCTCCCGAGGAGACCCGGGGAGTACCTACGAGCAGTACTTC.

This clonotype was picked up many times. The chain carries TRBV7-2 and TRBJ1-4, with D maybe TRBD1 (6 bases). With 0 bases removed from V and 5 bases from J, the gap between germline ends came to 10 bases. Germline CDR1 and CDR2: SGHTA and FQGNSA. The CDR3 is made up of 15 amino acids. CDR3 nucleotides: TGTGCCAGCAGCTTAGCAACAGGGCCCAATGAAAAACTGTTTTTT. Translating it yields CASSLATGPNEKLFF. The whole variable domain, filled in from reference TRBV7-2 and TRBJ1-4, reads GAGVSQSPSNKVTEKGKDVELRCDPISGHTALYWYRQSLGQGLEFLIYFQGNSAPDKSGLPSDRFSAERTGGSVSTLTIQRTQQEDSAVYLCASSLATGPNEKLFFGSGTQLSVL.

This clonotype was observed a handful of times. The genes are TRBV5-4 and TRBJ1-2; TRBD1 might be the D (6 bases). Trimming removed 3 bases from V and 6 bases from J, with 18 bases in between. The CDR3 runs 15 residues. Per the germline V gene, CDR1 is SGHNT and CDR2 is YYREEE (reference sequence). CDR3 coding DNA: TGTGCCAGCAGCTCGGTTCCCCCAGGGGTACATGGCTACACCTTC. Translation gives CASSSVPPGVHGYTF.

This clonotype came up many times. This sequence joins TRBV7-8 and TRBJ1-5, with D possibly being TRBD1 (6 bases). This CDR3 is 16 amino acids long. Trimming took 5 bases from V and 7 from J, leaving 21 bases between them. CDR1 is SGHVS, CDR2 FQNEAQ, per germline. The CDR3 here is CASSMSAYREGQPQHF. The CDR3, as DNA: TGTGCCAGCAGCATGTCAGCATACAGGGAAGGACAGCCCCAGCATTTT.